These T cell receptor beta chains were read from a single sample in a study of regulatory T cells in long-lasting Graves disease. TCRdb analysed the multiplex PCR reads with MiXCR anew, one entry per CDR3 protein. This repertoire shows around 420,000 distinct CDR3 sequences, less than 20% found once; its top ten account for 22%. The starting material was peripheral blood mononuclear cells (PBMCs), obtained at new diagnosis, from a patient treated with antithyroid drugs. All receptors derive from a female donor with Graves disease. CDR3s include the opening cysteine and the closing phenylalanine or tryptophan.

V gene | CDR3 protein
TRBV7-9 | CASSLGRAVSSYNEQFF
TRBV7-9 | CASFPAGLGDEQFF
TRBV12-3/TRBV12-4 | CASSFLEGIHNEQFF
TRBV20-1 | CSARLTRGGETQYF
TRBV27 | CAVGSPSNTEAFF
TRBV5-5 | CASSPGQGKVNYGYTF
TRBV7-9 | CASNPGGGRENYGYTF
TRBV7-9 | CASSSPSGGAENEQFF
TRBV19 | CASSMGGEQFF
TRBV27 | CASSGGSSYNEQFF
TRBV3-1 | CASSPPGAADTQYF
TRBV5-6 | CASSWSPGVLAGGPEQYF
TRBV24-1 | CATSDLAGAQPAETQYF
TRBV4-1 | CASSQSGRQYF
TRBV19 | CASSMEGRFYEQYF
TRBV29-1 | CSVEPSGISYNEQFF
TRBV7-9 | CASSSTPGRGPPGNTIYF
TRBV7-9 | CASSLGVKATEEQFF
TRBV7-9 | CASSNTPGGRGNQPQHF
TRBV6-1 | CASSDRPAPYYGYTF
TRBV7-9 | CASSLASGRAQEQYF
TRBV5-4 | CASSRDSQVEQFF
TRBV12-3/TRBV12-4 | CASSWDSQETQYF
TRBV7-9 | CASSGAGPHTEAFF
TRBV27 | CASSLGLAGSSYEQYF
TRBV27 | CASSFAGAGNQPQHF
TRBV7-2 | CASSLGTGYGSPLHF
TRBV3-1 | CASSHPKTAFYGYTF
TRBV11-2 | CASSLELRGAVMDEQYF
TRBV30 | CAWSVIGNTEAFF
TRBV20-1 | CSASLYRGGRETQYF
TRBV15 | CATSNLGQADTQYF
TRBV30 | CAWRVQATETQYF
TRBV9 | CASSPGGGGAYNEQFF
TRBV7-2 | CASSPRDREAYEQYF